This paragraph reports one TCR beta chain. Its matching antigen is unknown. The data were produced by immunoSEQ multiplex PCR, yet TCRdb's version contains in-frame clones alone and is incomplete. The table has 71,000 or so clones, approximately 94% seen once. The data derive from a study of cytomegalovirus exposure and HLA in healthy donors. General observations from the study: TCR beta chains numbering some 160 were designated cytomegalovirus-associated. In vitro experiments confirmed that three CMV-associated chains were specific for CMV antigens. Within the approximately 110 validation repertoires, first-cohort TCR clusters tended to co-occur, according to a later analysis.

Germline V gives CDR1 SGHAT, CDR2 FQNNGV. This CDR3 comprises 14 residues. The chain is built from TRBV11-2 and TRBJ2-5, with TRBD2 as a possible D gene (6 bases). The closer fit of TRBJ2-7 to the DNA end suggests the J call may be wrong. Sequencing input: PBMCs. This clonotype originated in a woman younger than 35 in good health and CMV-seropositive. CDR3 sequence reads: CASTWGVSSYEQYF. The CDR3 region has the DNA TGTGCCAGCACCTGGGGGGTAAGCTCCTACGAGCAGTACTTC.